The 9 T cell receptor beta chains below were found in one sample sequenced in a study of siplizumab effects on memory and regulatory T cells. Data came from immunoSEQ multiplex PCR; TCRdb stores just in-frame clones and leaves some out. The sample includes some 56,000 clones, around 98% of them seen just once. The sample was naive CD8+ T cells sorted from blood. These receptors were taken from a human donor in good health.

The V and J genes are TRBV30 and TRBJ2-1; 7 bases are shared with TRBD2. Germline V CDR1 and CDR2: GTSNPN, SVGIG (reference sequence). The J segment lost 6 bases and the V segment lost 0 bases, leaving 11 bases of the junction unmatched. The CDR3 has 16 amino acids. The CDR3 here is CAWSVLRLAEGNEQFF. The CDR3 coding sequence is TGTGCCTGGAGTGTACTTCGCCTAGCGGAGGGCAATGAGCAGTTCTTC. Based on the CDR3 plus reference TRBV30 and TRBJ2-1, the full variable domain is SQTIHQWPATLVQPVGSPLSLECTVEGTSNPNLYWYRQAAGRGLQLLFYSVGIGQISSEVPQNLSASRPQDRQFILSSKKLLLSDSGFYLCAWSVLRLAEGNEQFFGPGTRLTVL.

The chain employs TRBV5-1 and TRBJ2-1, with a weak D call TRBD2 (5 bases). The CDR3 is made up of 16 amino acids. From germline, CDR1 is SGHRS and CDR2 YFSETQ. Trimming took 2 bases from V and 0 from J, leaving 12 bases between them. The CDR3 sequence is CASSLGGLSSYNEQFF. For the CDR3, the DNA is TGCGCCAGCAGCTTAGGCGGGCTGAGCTCCTACAATGAGCAGTTCTTC.

The rearrangement uses TRBV23-1 and TRBJ2-2; 9 bases map to TRBD1. TRBV23-1 is identified as an open reading frame with a role that is uncertain. The CDR3 sequence is 16 residues long. V lost 0 bases to trimming and J lost 3 bases; unmatched junction nucleotides: 2. For the CDR3, the DNA is TGCGCCAGCAGTCAATCTTGGACAGGGGACACCGGGGAGCTGTTTTTT. The encoded protein is CASSQSWTGDTGELFF.

The V call is TRBV30, the J call TRBJ1-6, with 10 bases identical to TRBD1. The junction had 7 bases not matched to a gene; V was cut back by 4 bases and J by 10 bases. The CDR3 runs to 14 residues. Germline V gene sequence: CDR1 GTSNPN, CDR2 SVGIG (reference sequence). The CDR3 sequence: CAWTPGQGRSPLHF. In DNA form, the CDR3 reads TGTGCCTGGACACCGGGACAGGGGCGCTCACCCCTCCACTTT.

The chain carries TRBV27 and TRBJ1-1; D is unclear. CDR3 length: 13 amino acids. The V gene's germline CDR1 is MNHEY and CDR2 SMNVEV (reference sequence). V was cut by 6 bases and J by 4 bases, with 12 bases left in between. CDR3 sequence: CASRSGGPTEAFF. The CDR3 DNA sequence: TGTGCCAGCAGGAGTGGAGGACCCACTGAAGCTTTCTTT.

In nucleotides, the CDR3 is TGCGCCAGCAGCCAAACAGGGAGGAGGGCTTTCTTT. The encoded protein is CASSQTGRRAFF. The rearrangement uses TRBV4-1 and TRBJ1-1; D may be TRBD1 (6 bases). CDR3 size: 12 residues. V dropped 2 bases and J dropped 11 bases, with 12 bases sitting between them. Germline values: CDR1 MGHRA, CDR2 YSYEKL.

V usage is TRBV7-8 and J usage is TRBJ2-1, with 15 positions matching TRBD2. The V gene's germline CDR1 is SGHVS and CDR2 FQNEAQ. The CDR3 consists of 19 residues. The junction had 12 bases not matched to a gene; V was cut back by 1 base and J by 8 bases. CDR3 region: CASSLDRPGLAGGVDEQFF. The CDR3 DNA reads TGTGCCAGCAGCTTAGATCGGCCGGGACTAGCGGGAGGAGTAGATGAGCAGTTCTTC. Variable domain in full (rest from reference TRBV7-8 and TRBJ2-1): GAGVSQSPRYKVAKRGQDVALRCDPISGHVSLFWYQQALGQGPEFLTYFQNEAQLDKSGLPSDRFFAERPEGSVSTLKIQRTQQEDSAVYLCASSLDRPGLAGGVDEQFFGPGTRLTVL.

The V and J genes are TRBV7-3 and TRBJ2-3; D is unclear. The CDR3 sequence is 15 residues long. Germline V gene sequence: CDR1 SGHTA, CDR2 FQGTGA. Trimming cost V 6 bases and J 1 base, with 14 bases left between them. The CDR3 loop reads CASSLVLEGTDTQYF. The CDR3, as DNA: TGTGCCAGCAGTTTAGTACTCGAGGGCACAGATACGCAGTATTTT.

The V and J genes are TRBV27 and TRBJ2-5, with D perhaps matching TRBD2 (5 bases). Trimming stripped 3 bases from V and 1 base from J, with 9 bases between. The length of the CDR3 is 14 residues. Germline V CDR1 and CDR2: MNHEY, SMNVEV (reference sequence). The CDR3 reads CASSFTRGQETQYF. The DNA for the CDR3 is TGTGCCAGCAGTTTCACACGGGGCCAAGAGACCCAGTACTTC.